This T cell receptor (beta chain) was captured in a study of shared clonotypes between healthy human individuals. Looking at the study overall: Three plates each covered CD4 naive and memory; CD8 naive two, CD8 memory one.

Profiling relied on immunoSEQ multiplex PCR, and the TCRdb table lists in-frame clones only, not all of them. The data show about 110,000 clones, with around 68% seen just once and over 20% held by the top ten. Comment on this clone: What it binds is not known.

The study's findings and limits: A few donors had around 5% of their naive CD4 clonotypes in common.

Donors comprised healthy HIV-negative adults lacking recent acute infections or vaccinations. Every donor was a Caucasian adult from Nashville, Tennessee. The sample taken for sequencing was memory CD8+ T cells sorted from blood. Documented subset: CD45RO+ cells pooled with CCR7-negative TemRA cells. The TCR was taken from a woman in her twenties or thirties in good health.

CDR3 coding DNA: TGTGCCAGCAGCCAAGAGAGGGGGACGGGAGAGACCCAGTACTTC. Protein sequence: CASSQERGTGETQYF. This chain uses TRBV5-4 with TRBJ2-5, with a weak D call TRBD1 (6 bases). This CDR3 has 15 residues. Germline values: CDR1 SGHNT, CDR2 YYREEE (reference sequence). V lost 4 bases to trimming and J lost 4 bases, with 17 bases between them.